This TCR beta chain was retrieved from a study of blood T cell repertoires in COVID-19. Across the study: Samples of COVID-19 (acute and convalescent) were obtained from the United States, Italy and Spain.

Produced via immunoSEQ multiplex PCR; TCRdb's table is partial and in-frame only. The repertoire holds 150,000 to 200,000 clones, 75% to 90% seen once, with less than 0.85% in the top ten. The germline V gene has CDR1 MNHEY and CDR2 SMNVEV (reference sequence). CDR3 length equals 14 residues. V lost 4 bases and J lost 7; bases outside the gene matches: 6. This rearrangement joins TRBV27 to TRBJ1-5; 8 bases align to TRBD1. Specimen: PBMCs or T cells enriched from blood (not recorded which). This sequence originates from a woman younger than 30 who had recovered from COVID-19. The CDR3 sequence: CASSSTGVNQPQHF. The CDR3 nucleotides read TGTGCCAGCAGTTCGACAGGGGTGAACCAGCCCCAGCATTTT.